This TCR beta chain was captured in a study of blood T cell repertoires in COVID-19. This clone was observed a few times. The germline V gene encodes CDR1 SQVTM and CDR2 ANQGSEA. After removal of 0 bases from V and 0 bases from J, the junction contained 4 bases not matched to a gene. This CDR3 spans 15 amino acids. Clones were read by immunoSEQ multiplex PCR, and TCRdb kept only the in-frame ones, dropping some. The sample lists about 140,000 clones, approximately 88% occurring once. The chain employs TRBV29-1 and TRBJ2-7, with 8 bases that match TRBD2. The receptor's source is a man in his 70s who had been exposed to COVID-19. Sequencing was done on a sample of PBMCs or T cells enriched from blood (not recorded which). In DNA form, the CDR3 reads TGCAGCGTTGAAGAGACTAGCGAGAGCTCCTACGAGCAGTACTTC. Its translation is CSVEETSESSYEQYF.